This section outlines one T cell receptor (beta chain) sequence together with its context. Germline CDR1 and CDR2: LNHDA and SQIVND (reference sequence). V was clipped by 5 bases and J by 7 bases; unmatched bases: 11. The CDR3 sequence is 17 residues long. Assay: immunoSEQ multiplex PCR; the TCRdb copy retains only in-frame clones and omits some. Of 150,000 to 200,000 clones listed, 92% were seen once; the top ten hold more than 1%. This sample was included in a study of T cell responses to AZD1222 COVID-19 vaccine. This clonotype originated in an adult who received the AZD1222 COVID-19 vaccine. The chain couples TRBV19 to TRBJ1-6; 10 nucleotides match TRBD1. This specimen was peripheral blood, taken 28 days after the second AZD1222 dose. Here the CDR3 DNA reads TGTGCCAGTAGTTTCCGTAGAGGGACAGGGGAAAATTCACCCCTCCACTTT. Amino acids: CASSFRRGTGENSPLHF.